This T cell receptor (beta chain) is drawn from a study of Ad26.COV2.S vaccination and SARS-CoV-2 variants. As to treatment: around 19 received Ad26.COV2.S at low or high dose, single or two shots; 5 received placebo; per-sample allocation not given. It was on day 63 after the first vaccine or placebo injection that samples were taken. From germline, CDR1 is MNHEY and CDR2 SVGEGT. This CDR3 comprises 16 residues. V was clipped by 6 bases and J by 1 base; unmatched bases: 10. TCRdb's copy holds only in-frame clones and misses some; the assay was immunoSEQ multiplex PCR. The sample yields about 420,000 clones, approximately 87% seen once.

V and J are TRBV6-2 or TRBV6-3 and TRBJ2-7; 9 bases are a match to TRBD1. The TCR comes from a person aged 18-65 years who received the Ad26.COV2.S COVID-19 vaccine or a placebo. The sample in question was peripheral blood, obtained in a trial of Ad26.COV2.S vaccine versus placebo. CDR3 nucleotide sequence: TGTGCCAGCAGCTGGCTGACAGGGGGAACTTCCTACGAGCAGTACTTC. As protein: CASSWLTGGTSYEQYF.